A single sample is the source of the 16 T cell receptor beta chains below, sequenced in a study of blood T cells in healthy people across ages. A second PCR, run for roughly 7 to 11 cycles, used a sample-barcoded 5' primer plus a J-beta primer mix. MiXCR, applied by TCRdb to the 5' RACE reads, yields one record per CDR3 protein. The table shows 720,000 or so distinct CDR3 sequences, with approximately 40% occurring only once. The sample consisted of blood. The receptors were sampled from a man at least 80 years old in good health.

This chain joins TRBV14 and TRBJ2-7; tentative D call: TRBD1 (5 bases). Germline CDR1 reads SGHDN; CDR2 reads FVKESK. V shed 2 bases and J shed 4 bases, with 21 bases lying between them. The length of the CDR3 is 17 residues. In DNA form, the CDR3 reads TGTGCCAGCAGCCAACAGGCCCCAGGGATTCCCCCGTACGAGCAGTACTTC. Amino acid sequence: CASSQQAPGIPPYEQYF.

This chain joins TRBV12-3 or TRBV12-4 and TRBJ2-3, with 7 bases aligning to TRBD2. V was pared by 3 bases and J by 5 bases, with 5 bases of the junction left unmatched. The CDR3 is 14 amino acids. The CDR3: CASSFGGGKDTQYF. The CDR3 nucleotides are TGTGCCAGCAGTTTTGGCGGGGGAAAAGATACGCAGTATTTT.

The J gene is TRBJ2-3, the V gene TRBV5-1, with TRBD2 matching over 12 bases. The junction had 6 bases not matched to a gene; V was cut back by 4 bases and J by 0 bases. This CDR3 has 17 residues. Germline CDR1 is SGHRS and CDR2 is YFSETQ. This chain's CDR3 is CASSLLTSGGSTDTQYF. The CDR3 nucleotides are TGCGCCAGCAGCCTCCTGACTAGCGGGGGAAGCACAGATACGCAGTATTTT. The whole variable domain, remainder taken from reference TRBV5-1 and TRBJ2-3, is KAGVTQTPRYLIKTRGQQVTLSCSPISGHRSVSWYQQTPGQGLQFLFEYFSETQRNKGNFPGRFSGRQFSNSRSEMNVSTLELGDSALYLCASSLLTSGGSTDTQYFGPGTRLTVL.

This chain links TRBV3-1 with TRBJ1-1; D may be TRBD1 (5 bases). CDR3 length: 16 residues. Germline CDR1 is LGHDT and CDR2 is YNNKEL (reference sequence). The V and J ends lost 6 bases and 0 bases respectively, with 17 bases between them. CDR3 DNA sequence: TGTGCCAGCAGTCCGCTGTGGGCAGGGCTGAACACTGAAGCTTTCTTT. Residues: CASSPLWAGLNTEAFF.

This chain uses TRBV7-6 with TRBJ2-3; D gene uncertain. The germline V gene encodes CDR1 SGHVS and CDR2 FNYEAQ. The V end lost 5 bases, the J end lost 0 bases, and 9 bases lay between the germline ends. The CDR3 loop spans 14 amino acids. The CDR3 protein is CASSDTPSTDTQYF. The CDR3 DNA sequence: TGTGCCAGCAGCGATACCCCTAGCACAGATACGCAGTATTTT.

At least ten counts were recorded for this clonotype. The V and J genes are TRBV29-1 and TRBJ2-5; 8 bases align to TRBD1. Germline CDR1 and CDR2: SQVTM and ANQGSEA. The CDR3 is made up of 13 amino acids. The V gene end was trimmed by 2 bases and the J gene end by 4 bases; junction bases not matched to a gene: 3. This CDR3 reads CSVEQGAGETQYF. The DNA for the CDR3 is TGCAGCGTTGAACAGGGGGCTGGAGAGACCCAGTACTTC.

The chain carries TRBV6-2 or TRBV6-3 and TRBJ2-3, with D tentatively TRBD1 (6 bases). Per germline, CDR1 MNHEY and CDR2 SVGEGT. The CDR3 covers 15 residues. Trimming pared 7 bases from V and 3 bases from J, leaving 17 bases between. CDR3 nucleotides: TGTGCCAGCACCCTCTCAGGGGTGGGTACAGATACGCAGTATTTT. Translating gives CASTLSGVGTDTQYF.

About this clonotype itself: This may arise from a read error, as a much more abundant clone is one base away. The CDR3 sequence: CASSDWTSGGQEAQYF. The CDR3 DNA reads TGTGCCAGCAGTGATTGGACTAGCGGGGGCCAAGAGGCCCAGTACTTC. The chain links TRBV2 to TRBJ2-5; 13 bases align to TRBD2. Per germline, CDR1 SNHLY and CDR2 FYNNEI. The CDR3 is 16 residues long.

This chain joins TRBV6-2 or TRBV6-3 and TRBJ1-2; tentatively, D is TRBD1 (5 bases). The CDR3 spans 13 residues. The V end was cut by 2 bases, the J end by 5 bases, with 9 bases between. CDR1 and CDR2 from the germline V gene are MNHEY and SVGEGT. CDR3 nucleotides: TGTGCCAGCAGTTACCAGGGTCCTTATGGCTACACCTTC. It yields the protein CASSYQGPYGYTF.

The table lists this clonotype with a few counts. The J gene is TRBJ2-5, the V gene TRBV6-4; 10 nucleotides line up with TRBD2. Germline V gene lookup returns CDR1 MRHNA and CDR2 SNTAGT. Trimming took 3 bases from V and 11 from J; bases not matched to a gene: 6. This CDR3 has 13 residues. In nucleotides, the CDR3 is TGTGCCAGCAGTGAAACTAGCGGGGTAGTACAGTACTTC. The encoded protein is CASSETSGVVQYF.

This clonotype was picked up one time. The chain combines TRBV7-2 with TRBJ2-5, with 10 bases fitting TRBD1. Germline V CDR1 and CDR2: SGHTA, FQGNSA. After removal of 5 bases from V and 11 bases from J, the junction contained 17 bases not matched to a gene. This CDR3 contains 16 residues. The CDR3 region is CASSPRTGTGDNEQYF. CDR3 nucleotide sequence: TGTGCCAGCAGCCCGAGAACCGGGACAGGGGACAATGAGCAGTACTTC.

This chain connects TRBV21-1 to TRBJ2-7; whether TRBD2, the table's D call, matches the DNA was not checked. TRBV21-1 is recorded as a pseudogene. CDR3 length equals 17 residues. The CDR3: CASSIGGTHPMSYEQYF. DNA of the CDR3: TGTGCCAGCAGCATCGGAGGGACCCACCCGATGAGCTACGAGCAGTACTTC.

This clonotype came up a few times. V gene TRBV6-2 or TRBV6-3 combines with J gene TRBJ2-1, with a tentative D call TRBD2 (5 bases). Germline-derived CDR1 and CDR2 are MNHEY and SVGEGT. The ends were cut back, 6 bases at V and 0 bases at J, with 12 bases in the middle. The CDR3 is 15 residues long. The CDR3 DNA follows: TGTGCCAGCAGCGAAACGGACTTCTCCTACAATGAGCAGTTCTTC. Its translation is CASSETDFSYNEQFF.

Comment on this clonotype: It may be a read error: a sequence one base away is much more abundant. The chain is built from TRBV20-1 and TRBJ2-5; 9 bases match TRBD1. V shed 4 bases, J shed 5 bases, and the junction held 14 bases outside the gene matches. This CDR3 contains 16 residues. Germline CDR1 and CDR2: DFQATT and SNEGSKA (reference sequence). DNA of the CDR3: TGCAGTGCTACGCCTCGCGGACAGGGGTTGTTCGAGACCCAGTACTTC. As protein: CSATPRGQGLFETQYF.

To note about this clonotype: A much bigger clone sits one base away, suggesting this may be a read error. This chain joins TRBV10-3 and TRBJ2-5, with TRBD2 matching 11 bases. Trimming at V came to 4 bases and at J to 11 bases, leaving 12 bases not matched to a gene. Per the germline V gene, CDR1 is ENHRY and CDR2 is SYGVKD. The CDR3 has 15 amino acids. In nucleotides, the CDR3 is TGTGCCATCAGTGGGACTAGCGGGTCAAGGAATGAGCAGTACTTC. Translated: CAISGTSGSRNEQYF.

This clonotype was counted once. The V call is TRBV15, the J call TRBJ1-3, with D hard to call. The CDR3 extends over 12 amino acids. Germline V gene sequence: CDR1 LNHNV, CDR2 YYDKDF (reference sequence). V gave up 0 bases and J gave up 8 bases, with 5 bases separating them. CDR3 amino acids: CATSRELDTIYF. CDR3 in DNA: TGTGCCACCAGCAGAGAATTGGACACCATATATTTT.